This T cell receptor beta chain was sequenced during a study of monozygotic twins with inflammatory bowel disease. Germline V gene sequence: CDR1 MRHNA, CDR2 SNTAGT. CDR3 size: 15 residues. Findings of the study overall: Repertoire similarity did not differ between concordant and discordant twins, perhaps due to limited power.

Template switching introduced UMIs that contain a 6-nucleotide sample barcode. TCRdb re-called the 5' RACE reads and catalogs CDR3 proteins one per entry, DNA excluded. This sample's table has approximately 380,000 distinct CDR3 sequences. To note about this clonotype: Its antigen is not identified.

One blood sample of roughly 2.5 ml was taken from each donor. The V gene is TRBV6-4, the J gene TRBJ2-1; the D call of TRBD1 rests on TCRdb alone, since no DNA is present to check it. The clonotype was recovered from a human donor with ulcerative colitis or Crohn's disease, or a healthy co-twin of an affected twin (not recorded which). Sequencing used blood. The CDR3 is CASSGGTGGYNEQFF.